The 5 T cell receptor beta chains reported below all come from one sample, sequenced in a study of beta chain features in type 1 diabetes. Expressed TCRB transcripts were sequenced after all isolated RNA was converted to cDNA. Sequencing used immunoSEQ multiplex PCR; TCRdb keeps in-frame clones, though not all of them. The sample lists approximately 600,000 clones; approximately 13% were seen once. These TCRs are of unknown antigen specificity. General study points: All four CD4+ subsets of Type 1 diabetes patients contained TCRB CDR3s that were moderately but significantly shorter.

Sequencing input: naive CD4+ T cells from blood. Every receptor here comes from a young man with type 1 diabetes.

This clone was counted a few times. CDR3 region: CAWTPRWGLGAYEQYF. The CDR3 bases are TGTGCCTGGACCCCACGTTGGGGACTAGGTGCCTACGAGCAGTACTTC. The chain joins TRBV30 to TRBJ2-7; 8 bases match TRBD2. CDR1 and CDR2 from the germline V gene are GTSNPN and SVGIG (reference sequence). Germline trimming cut 4 bases from V and 2 bases from J; bases unmatched to any gene: 13. The CDR3 spans 16 residues.

The gene calls are TRBV6-5 and TRBJ2-7; D is unresolved. CDR1 and CDR2 (germline): MNHEY, SVGAGI. Trimming removed 7 bases from V and 3 bases from J, with 7 bases in between. This CDR3 is built from 11 residues. In DNA form, the CDR3 reads TGTGCCAGCACCGGAAACTACGAGCAGTACTTC. Protein sequence: CASTGNYEQYF.

This rearrangement joins TRBV6-6 to TRBJ1-3; the D is unclear. Germline assignment: CDR1 MNHNY and CDR2 SVGAGI (reference sequence). The CDR3 is made up of 15 amino acids. V dropped 2 bases and J dropped 0 bases, with 8 bases sitting between them. Here the CDR3 reads CASSYEADSGNTIYF. In nucleotides, the CDR3 is TGTGCCAGCAGTTACGAGGCAGACTCTGGAAACACCATATATTTT.

J is TRBJ1-1 and V is TRBV7-8, with a weak D call TRBD1 (5 bases). CDR1 and CDR2 from the germline V gene are SGHVS and FQNEAQ. Trimming shortened V by 4 bases and J by 2 bases, and 8 bases separated the two germline ends. There are 13 residues in the CDR3. DNA for the CDR3: TGTGCCAGCAGCTGGCAGGGCAACACTGAAGCTTTCTTT. The encoded protein is CASSWQGNTEAFF.

This clone came up a few times. The CDR3: CSAGTGGSSPLHF. The DNA of the CDR3 is TGCAGCGCTGGGACAGGGGGAAGCTCACCCCTCCACTTT. This chain links TRBV29-1 with TRBJ1-6; 11 nucleotides agree with TRBD1. Unmatched junction bases numbered 6, after V lost 7 bases and J lost 10 bases. Germline-derived CDR1 and CDR2 are SQVTM and ANQGSEA. The CDR3 sequence is 13 residues long.